This T cell receptor beta chain is from a study of response to subunit inactivated influenza vaccine. In regard to this clonotype: What it binds is unknown.

General observations from the study: Authors suggested each seasonal flu vaccination may recruit only limited numbers of new T cells.

With 2 bases clipped from V and 3 bases from J, the junction kept 11 bases outside the gene matches. Germline CDR1 reads SGHVS; CDR2 reads FNYEAQ. This CDR3 is 17 amino acids long. One entry per CDR3 protein, called by TCRdb with MiXCR from the RT-PCR reads. Counted here are approximately 530,000 distinct CDR3 sequences, approximately 7.1% occurring once; the ten biggest clones make up over 10%. The receptor was derived from a man aged 45 to 75 who received an inactivated influenza vaccine. The chain recombines TRBV7-6 with TRBJ2-5; 8 nucleotides match TRBD1. The specimen comprised PBMCs from blood, sampled approximately 25 months after vaccination. The CDR3: CASSLRGGQGFKETQYF. CDR3 DNA sequence: TGTGCCAGCAGCTTACGAGGTGGACAGGGATTCAAAGAGACCCAGTACTTC. The variable domain in full, completed from reference TRBV7-6 and TRBJ2-5, reads GAGVSQSPRYKVTKRGQDVALRCDPISGHVSLYWYRQALGQGPEFLTYFNYEAQQDKSGLPNDRFSAERPEGSISTLTIQRTEQRDSAMYRCASSLRGGQGFKETQYFGPGTRLLVL.